The 28 T cell receptor beta chains listed next were all sequenced from one sample in a study of post-analysis software for immune sequencing data. General study points: In patients, TRBV5-6, TRBV5-1 and TRBV20-1 belonged to roughly 5 TRBV segments found more frequently than in controls.

No cognate antigen is known for these TCRs. TCR beta cDNA libraries had unique molecular identifiers. TCRdb redid the calling of the PCR reads with MiXCR, one entry per CDR3 protein. The sample has about 540,000 distinct CDR3 sequences, around 34% seen once. The sample taken for sequencing was blood. The receptors stem from a girl younger than 18 with multiple sclerosis.

This clonotype was picked up a small number of times. The genes are TRBV7-3 and TRBJ2-7; 10 bases line up with TRBD2. CDR1 SGHTA and CDR2 FQGTGA come from the germline V gene. V lost 6 bases to trimming and J lost 0 bases; unmatched junction nucleotides: 5. The CDR3 extends over 15 amino acids. DNA of the CDR3: TGTGCCAGCAGTCCTAGCGGGAGCTACTCCTACGAGCAGTACTTC. Its translation: CASSPSGSYSYEQYF.

This clonotype was found a few times. The gene calls are TRBV4-1 and TRBJ2-3; D might be TRBD1 or TRBD2, each matching 6 bases. The germline gives CDR1 MGHRA, CDR2 YSYEKL. The CDR3 has 17 residues. The ends were cut back, 4 bases at V and 4 bases at J, with 21 bases in the middle. The CDR3 region is CASSPPGGRSPPDTQYF. The CDR3 DNA reads TGCGCCAGCAGCCCCCCCGGGGGCAGGTCGCCCCCAGATACGCAGTATTTT.

CDR3 amino acids: CATTGGWNEQFF. Here the CDR3 DNA reads TGTGCCACCACCGGGGGCTGGAATGAGCAGTTCTTC. This sequence joins TRBV24-1 and TRBJ2-1; D tentatively fits TRBD1 or TRBD2 (6 bases each). The CDR3 spans 12 residues. Trimming shortened V by 8 bases and J by 7 bases, and 11 bases separated the two germline ends. The germline V gene encodes CDR1 KGHDR and CDR2 SFDVKD.

This clonotype was seen more than once but under ten times. This chain connects TRBV12-3 or TRBV12-4 to TRBJ1-6; maybe TRBD1 (6 bases). V was cut by 0 bases and J by 4 bases, with 10 bases left in between. The CDR3 consists of 16 residues. CDR3 nucleotide sequence: TGTGCCAGCAGTTTAGCCCGACAGGCGTATAATTCACCCCTCCACTTT. Translation gives CASSLARQAYNSPLHF.

J is TRBJ1-4 and V is TRBV6-1; D may be TRBD1 (5 bases). The CDR3 runs 13 residues. V was trimmed by 11 bases and J by 5 bases, leaving 15 bases between them. Germline V lookup: CDR1 MNHNS, CDR2 SASEGT. DNA for the CDR3: TGTGCCGGGTCAGGGACGGGCAATGAAAAACTGTTTTTT. Translated, it gives CAGSGTGNEKLFF.

This clonotype was observed a few times. The chain links TRBV10-3 to TRBJ2-6; tentative D call: TRBD1 (6 bases). There are 14 residues in the CDR3. Germline V gene data show CDR1 as ENHRY and CDR2 as SYGVKD. Between the trimmed V and J ends, which lost 6 bases and 1 base, there was a span of 7 bases. The CDR3 DNA reads as TGTGCCATCAGGACAGGTTCTGGGGCCAACGTCCTGACTTTC. It translates to CAIRTGSGANVLTF.

This clonotype turned up a few times. The J gene is TRBJ2-6, the V gene TRBV4-1; D remains unclear. Germline CDR1 and CDR2: MGHRA and YSYEKL. The CDR3 contains 15 residues. V lost 2 bases and J lost 2, with 7 bases in between. CDR3 sequence reads: CASSQSDTGANVLTF. The CDR3, as DNA: TGCGCCAGCAGCCAAAGCGACACTGGGGCCAACGTCCTGACTTTC.

The chain uses TRBV2 and TRBJ2-1; 8 bases align to TRBD2. This CDR3 comprises 15 residues. Per germline, CDR1 SNHLY and CDR2 FYNNEI. V was clipped by 4 bases and J by 2 bases; unmatched bases: 4. The CDR3 sequence: CASSARGGTYNEQFF. The CDR3 DNA reads TGTGCCAGCAGTGCCCGGGGGGGGACCTACAATGAGCAGTTCTTC.

This clonotype was found a few times. V usage is TRBV5-1 and J usage is TRBJ2-7; D uncertain. Germline lookup yields CDR1 SGHRS and CDR2 YFSETQ. The CDR3 is 14 amino acids. The germline V and J ends were trimmed by 4 bases and 2 bases, with 13 bases remaining between them. The CDR3 here is CASSPDAATYEQYF. CDR3 bases: TGCGCCAGCAGCCCGGACGCCGCCACCTACGAGCAGTACTTC.

The chain uses TRBV7-8 and TRBJ1-5; D not certain. CDR1 is SGHVS and CDR2 is FQNEAQ in the germline V gene. The CDR3 loop spans 16 amino acids. Trimming pared 5 bases from V and 1 base from J, leaving 15 bases between. This chain's CDR3 is CASSPLGGYSNQPQHF. CDR3 DNA: TGTGCCAGCAGCCCCCTGGGAGGGTACAGCAATCAGCCCCAGCATTTT. The variable domain in full, completed from reference TRBV7-8 and TRBJ1-5, reads GAGVSQSPRYKVAKRGQDVALRCDPISGHVSLFWYQQALGQGPEFLTYFQNEAQLDKSGLPSDRFFAERPEGSVSTLKIQRTQQEDSAVYLCASSPLGGYSNQPQHFGDGTRLSIL.

This clonotype was counted once. One junction end disagrees with the germline gene, perhaps due to a read error. The rearrangement links TRBV7-9 to TRBJ2-3; tentatively, D is TRBD1 or TRBD2 (5 bases each). CDR1 and CDR2 from the germline V gene are SEHNR and FQNEAQ (reference sequence). The CDR3 sequence is 14 residues long. This CDR3 reads CASTLRGFSDTQYF. The CDR3 DNA reads as TGTGCCAGCACCTTACGGGGCTTCTCAGATACGCAGTATTTT.

The gene calls are TRBV5-1 and TRBJ2-1; possibly TRBD1 for D (5 bases). Judging by the DNA end, TRBJ2-7 fits better; the J call may be wrong. This CDR3 has 14 amino acids. From germline, CDR1 is SGHRS and CDR2 YFSETQ. The CDR3 coding sequence is TGCGCCAGCAGCTTGAGAGACAGTTTTTTAGGGCAGTACTTC. Encoded protein: CASSLRDSFLGQYF.

As DNA, the CDR3 is TGCAGCGTTGTGGGCCGATCTAACTATGGCTACACCTTC. Amino acids: CSVVGRSNYGYTF. The chain uses TRBV29-1 and TRBJ1-2, with D uncertain. The CDR3 spans 13 residues. The V and J ends lost 4 bases and 0 bases respectively, with 9 bases between them. Germline V CDR1 and CDR2: SQVTM, ANQGSEA.

In its sample, this clonotype was seen a few times. The CDR3 loop reads CASSPRLAGAFSSYNEQFF. The CDR3 nucleotides read TGTGCCAGCAGCCCCAGACTAGCGGGGGCCTTTAGCTCCTACAATGAGCAGTTCTTC. V and J are TRBV7-2 and TRBJ2-1; 12 bases match TRBD2. This CDR3 has 19 residues. J gave up 0 bases and V 5 bases, and 11 bases lay outside the gene matches. Per the germline V gene, CDR1 is SGHTA and CDR2 is FQGNSA.

V is TRBV6-6 and J is TRBJ2-3, with D possibly matching TRBD1 (8 bases). The CDR3 loop spans 14 amino acids. Germline assignment: CDR1 MNHNY and CDR2 SVGAGI (reference sequence). V was pared by 10 bases and J by 3 bases, with 17 bases between. The CDR3 DNA follows: TGTGCCAACAGGGGGGGACAAGGTACAGATACGCAGTATTTT. It is translated as CANRGGQGTDTQYF.

V is TRBV20-1 and J is TRBJ2-1, with 7 bases fitting TRBD1. This CDR3 is built from 15 residues. The V segment lost 2 bases and the J segment 3 bases; nucleotides outside the gene matches: 7. In germline, CDR1 is DFQATT, CDR2 SNEGSKA (reference sequence). CDR3 DNA: TGCAGTGCTAGACTGGGACAGCGACGCTACAATGAGCAGTTCTTC. Translating gives CSARLGQRRYNEQFF.

The chain employs TRBV6-5 and TRBJ2-1; unclear D gene. Judging by the DNA end, TRBJ2-7 fits better; the J call may be wrong. CDR1 MNHEY and CDR2 SVGAGI come from the germline V gene. The CDR3 has 15 residues. CDR3 coding DNA: TGTGCCAGCAGTTACGCGTGGAGCTCCTACAATGAGCAGTACTTC. Translating gives CASSYAWSSYNEQYF.

The V and J genes are TRBV6-5 and TRBJ2-7, with 7 bases identical to TRBD2. CDR1 and CDR2 from the germline V gene are MNHEY and SVGAGI. Unmatched junction bases numbered 3, after V lost 6 bases and J lost 7 bases. CDR3 length: 11 residues. As DNA, the CDR3 is TGTGCCAGCAGGGGAGGGCGAGAGCAGTACTTC. This encodes CASRGGREQYF.

This clonotype was counted only a few times. The gene calls are TRBV7-8 and TRBJ2-1; D unclear. Trimming stripped 2 bases from V and 8 bases from J, with 25 bases between. CDR1 and CDR2 (germline): SGHVS, FQNEAQ. The CDR3 extends over 18 amino acids. CDR3: CASSLSLGLHIILHEQFF. DNA of the CDR3: TGTGCCAGCAGCTTATCCTTGGGTCTTCACATCATCCTGCATGAGCAGTTCTTC.

CDR3 region: CASSQTGFEAFF. CDR3 coding DNA: TGTGCCAGCAGTCAAACAGGGTTTGAAGCTTTCTTT. The V call is TRBV12-3 or TRBV12-4, the J call TRBJ1-1; tentative D call: TRBD1 (6 bases). The CDR3 extends over 12 amino acids. The ends were cut back, 5 bases at V and 7 bases at J, with 11 bases in the middle.

This clonotype has just a few counts. The CDR3 loop is CASSLEPGGGNEQFF. The DNA of the CDR3 is TGCGCCAGCAGCTTGGAACCGGGGGGTGGGAATGAGCAGTTCTTC. The V gene is TRBV5-1, the J gene TRBJ2-1; 7 bases map to TRBD2. The junction had 7 bases not matched to a gene; V was cut back by 0 bases and J by 7 bases. Germline V gene data show CDR1 as SGHRS and CDR2 as YFSETQ. The length of the CDR3 is 15 residues.

The V gene is TRBV15, the J gene TRBJ2-3, with D hard to call. CDR1 is LNHNV, CDR2 YYDKDF, per germline (reference sequence). The CDR3 totals 13 residues. V dropped 3 bases and J dropped 5 bases, with 9 bases sitting between them. The CDR3 DNA reads TGTGCCACCAGCAGGGATAAGGGAGATACGCAGTATTTT. Its translation is CATSRDKGDTQYF. The full variable domain, rest sourced from reference TRBV15 and TRBJ2-3, is DAMVIQNPRYQVTQFGKPVTLSCSQTLNHNVMYWYQQKSSQAPKLLFHYYDKDFNNEADTPDNFQSRRPNTSFCFLDIRSPGLGDTAMYLCATSRDKGDTQYFGPGTRLTVL.

The chain uses TRBV4-1 and TRBJ2-5; tentative D call: TRBD2 (6 bases). This CDR3 spans 13 amino acids. Germline V gives CDR1 MGHRA, CDR2 YSYEKL. V was trimmed by 8 bases and J by 4 bases, leaving 14 bases between them. Here the CDR3 reads CASGWGLSETQYF. The CDR3 DNA is TGCGCCAGCGGATGGGGACTCTCAGAGACCCAGTACTTC.

The V gene is TRBV20-1, the J gene TRBJ2-1, with 7 bases identical to TRBD1. This CDR3 region has 15 residues. The germline CDR1 and CDR2 sequences are DFQATT and SNEGSKA (reference sequence). V was pared by 0 bases and J by 4 bases, with 6 bases of the junction left unmatched. In DNA, the CDR3 is TGCAGTGCTAGAGAAGGAGGACAGGAATACAATGAGCAGTTCTTC. This gives the protein CSAREGGQEYNEQFF.

This chain joins TRBV11-2 and TRBJ2-7; no firm D call. From germline, CDR1 is SGHAT and CDR2 FQNNGV. Trimming pared 5 bases from V and 13 bases from J, leaving 18 bases between. The CDR3 loop spans 12 amino acids. In DNA, the CDR3 is TGTGCCAGCAGCAAAAGGGTAGAGACCCACTACTTC. Translated, it gives CASSKRVETHYF.

This clonotype was seen more than once but under ten times. The rearrangement joins TRBV20-1 to TRBJ2-3, with no clear D. V lost 0 bases, J lost 0 bases, and 7 bases lay in between. The CDR3 sequence is 14 residues long. Germline V lookup: CDR1 DFQATT, CDR2 SNEGSKA (reference sequence). The CDR3 spells CSARDPYSTDTQYF. The CDR3 DNA reads as TGCAGTGCTAGAGATCCTTATAGCACAGATACGCAGTATTTT.

The chain links TRBV7-6 to TRBJ1-6; no reliable D call. Germline CDR1 and CDR2: SGHVS and FNYEAQ. The CDR3 runs to 14 residues. Trimming left V 2 bases short and J 8 bases short, with 10 bases between. For the CDR3, the DNA is TGTGCCAGCAGCTTAAAACAGATCGATTCACCCCTCCACTTT. Translated: CASSLKQIDSPLHF.

The CDR3 is CASSGKQGSTDTQYF. In DNA form, the CDR3 reads TGCGCCAGCAGCGGAAAACAGGGGAGCACAGATACGCAGTATTTT. The rearrangement uses TRBV5-1 and TRBJ2-3; 7 bases agree with TRBD1. V shed 4 bases, J shed 0 bases, and the junction held 5 bases outside the gene matches. The CDR3 has 15 amino acids. The germline gives CDR1 SGHRS, CDR2 YFSETQ.